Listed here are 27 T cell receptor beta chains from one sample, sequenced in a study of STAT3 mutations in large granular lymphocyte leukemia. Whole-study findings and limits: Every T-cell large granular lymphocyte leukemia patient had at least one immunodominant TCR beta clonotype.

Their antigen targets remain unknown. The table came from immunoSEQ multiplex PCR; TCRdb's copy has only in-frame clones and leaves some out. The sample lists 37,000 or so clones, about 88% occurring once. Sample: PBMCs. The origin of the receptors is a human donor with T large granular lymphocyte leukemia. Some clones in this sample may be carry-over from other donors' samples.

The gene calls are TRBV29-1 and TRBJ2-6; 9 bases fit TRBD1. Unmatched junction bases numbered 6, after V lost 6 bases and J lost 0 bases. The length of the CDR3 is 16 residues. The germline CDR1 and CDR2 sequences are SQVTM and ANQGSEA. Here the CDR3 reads CSVTTGGGSGANVLTF. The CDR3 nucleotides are TGCAGCGTGACGACAGGGGGGGGCTCTGGGGCCAACGTCCTGACTTTC. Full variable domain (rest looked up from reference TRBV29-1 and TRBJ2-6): SAVISQKPSRDICQRGTSLTIQCQVDSQVTMMFWYRQQPGQSLTLIATANQGSEATYESGFVIDKFPISRPNLTFSTLTVSNMSPEDSSIYLCSVTTGGGSGANVLTFGAGSRLTVL.

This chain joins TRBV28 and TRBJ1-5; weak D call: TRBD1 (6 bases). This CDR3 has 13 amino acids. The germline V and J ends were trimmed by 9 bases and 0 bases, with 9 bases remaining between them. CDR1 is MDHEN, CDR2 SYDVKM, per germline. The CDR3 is CASWTDSNQPQHF. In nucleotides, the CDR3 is TGTGCCAGTTGGACAGATAGCAATCAGCCCCAGCATTTT.

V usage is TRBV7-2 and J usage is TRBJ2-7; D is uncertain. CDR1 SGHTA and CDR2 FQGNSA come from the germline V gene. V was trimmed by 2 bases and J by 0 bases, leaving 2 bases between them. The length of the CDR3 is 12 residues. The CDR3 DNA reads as TGTGCCAGCAGCTTAACCTCCTACGAGCAGTACTTC. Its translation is CASSLTSYEQYF.

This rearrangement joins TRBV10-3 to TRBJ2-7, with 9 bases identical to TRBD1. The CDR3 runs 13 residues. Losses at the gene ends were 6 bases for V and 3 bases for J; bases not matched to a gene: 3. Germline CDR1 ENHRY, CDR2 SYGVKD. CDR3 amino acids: CAIRGTGNYEQYV. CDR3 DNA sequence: TGTGCCATCAGGGGGACAGGGAACTACGAGCAGTACGTC.

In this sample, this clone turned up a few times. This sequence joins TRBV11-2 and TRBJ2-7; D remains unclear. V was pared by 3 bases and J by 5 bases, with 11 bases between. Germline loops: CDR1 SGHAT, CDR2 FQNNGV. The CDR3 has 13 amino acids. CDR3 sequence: CASSFHSTDEQYF. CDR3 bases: TGTGCCAGCAGCTTTCACAGCACTGACGAGCAGTACTTC.

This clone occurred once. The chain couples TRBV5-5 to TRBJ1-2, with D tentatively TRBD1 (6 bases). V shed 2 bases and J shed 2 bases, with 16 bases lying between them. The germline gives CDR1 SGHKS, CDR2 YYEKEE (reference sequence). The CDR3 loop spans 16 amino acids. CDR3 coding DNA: TGTGCCAGCAGCTTTAACGGACAGTCCCTAAACTATGGCTACACCTTC. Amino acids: CASSFNGQSLNYGYTF.

The CDR3 loop reads CASSFSRRGIIQYF. The DNA for the CDR3 is TGTGCCAGCAGCTTTTCGCGCAGGGGGATCATTCAGTACTTC. The chain uses TRBV5-6 and TRBJ2-4; 7 bases are a match to TRBD1. With V trimmed by 2 bases and J by 9 bases, 8 bases remained unmatched. The CDR3 contains 14 residues. CDR1 is SGHDT and CDR2 is YYEEEE in the germline V gene. Full variable domain (remainder filled in from reference TRBV5-6 and TRBJ2-4): DAGVTQSPTHLIKTRGQQVTLRCSPKSGHDTVSWYQQALGQGPQFIFQYYEEEERQRGNFPDRFSGHQFPNYSSELNVNALLLGDSALYLCASSFSRRGIIQYFGAGTRLSVL.

This chain's CDR3 is CASSSHGPGVEQYF. The CDR3 DNA reads as TGTGCCAGCAGCTCCCACGGCCCCGGGGTTGAGCAGTACTTC. V usage is TRBV7-2 and J usage is TRBJ2-7, with D possibly matching TRBD2 (5 bases). Per the germline V gene, CDR1 is SGHTA and CDR2 is FQGNSA. V was clipped by 4 bases and J by 7 bases, with 17 bases between them. This CDR3 is 14 amino acids long.

The CDR3 loop reads CASSSRQPPHTDTQYF. In nucleotides, the CDR3 is TGTGCCAGCAGCTCCCGACAGCCTCCTCACACAGATACGCAGTATTTT. J is TRBJ2-3 and V is TRBV5-4, with D possibly being TRBD1 (5 bases). Germline-derived CDR1 and CDR2 are SGHNT and YYREEE (reference sequence). This CDR3 is 16 amino acids long. Trimming removed 3 bases from V and 2 bases from J, with 16 bases in between. The full variable domain, rest sourced from reference TRBV5-4 and TRBJ2-3, is ETGVTQSPTHLIKTRGQQVTLRCSSQSGHNTVSWYQQALGQGPQFIFQYYREEENGRGNFPPRFSGLQFPNYSSELNVNALELDDSALYLCASSSRQPPHTDTQYFGPGTRLTVL.

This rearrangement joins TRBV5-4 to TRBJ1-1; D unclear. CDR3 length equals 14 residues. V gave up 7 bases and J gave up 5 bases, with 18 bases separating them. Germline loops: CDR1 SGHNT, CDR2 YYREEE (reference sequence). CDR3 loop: CASARGGSGTEAFF. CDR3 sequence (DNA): TGTGCCAGCGCCCGGGGAGGGTCAGGAACTGAAGCTTTCTTT.

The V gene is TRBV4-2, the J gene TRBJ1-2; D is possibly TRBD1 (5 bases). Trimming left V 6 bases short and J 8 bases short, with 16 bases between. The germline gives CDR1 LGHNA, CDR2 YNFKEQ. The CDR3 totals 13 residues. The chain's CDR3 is CASRRDAGRGYTF. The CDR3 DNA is TGTGCCAGCAGGAGGGACGCCGGGCGGGGCTACACCTTC.

The CDR3 nucleotides are TGCAGCGTTGAAGCAGGGAGCTATGGCTACACCTTC. Its translation is CSVEAGSYGYTF. The V and J genes are TRBV29-1 and TRBJ1-2; D perhaps matches TRBD1 (5 bases). CDR1 and CDR2 from the germline V gene are SQVTM and ANQGSEA. The CDR3 loop spans 12 amino acids. Between the trimmed V and J ends, which lost 1 base and 4 bases, there was a span of 7 bases.

CDR3 in amino acids: CASSRGANTEAFF. The DNA for the CDR3 is TGTGCCAGCAGCCGAGGGGCGAACACTGAAGCTTTCTTT. The chain couples TRBV25-1 to TRBJ1-1, with D tentatively TRBD1 (5 bases). Between the trimmed V and J ends, which lost 6 bases and 1 base, there was a span of 9 bases. The length of the CDR3 is 13 residues. Germline V gives CDR1 MGHDK, CDR2 SYGVNS.

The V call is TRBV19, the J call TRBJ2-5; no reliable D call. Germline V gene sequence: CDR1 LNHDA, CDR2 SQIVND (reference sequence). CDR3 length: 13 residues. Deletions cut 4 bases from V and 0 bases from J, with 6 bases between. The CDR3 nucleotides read TGTGCCAGTAGTAGTACCTACCAAGAGACCCAGTACTTC. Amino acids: CASSSTYQETQYF.

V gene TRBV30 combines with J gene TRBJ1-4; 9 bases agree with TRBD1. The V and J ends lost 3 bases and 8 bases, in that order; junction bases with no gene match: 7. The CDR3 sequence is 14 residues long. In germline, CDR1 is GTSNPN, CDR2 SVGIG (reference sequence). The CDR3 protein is CAWSEGQGLEKLFF. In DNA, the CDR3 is TGTGCCTGGAGCGAGGGACAGGGATTAGAAAAACTGTTTTTT.

The CDR3 is CASSSISSPGHQTQYF. CDR3 nucleotide sequence: TGTGCCAGCAGCTCAATATCTTCCCCGGGACACCAGACCCAGTACTTC. This chain connects TRBV7-9 to TRBJ2-5; the D gene is possibly TRBD1 (6 bases). Germline lookup yields CDR1 SEHNR and CDR2 FQNEAQ (reference sequence). This CDR3 comprises 16 residues. V was cut by 4 bases and J by 6 bases, with 21 bases left in between. Using reference TRBV7-9 and TRBJ2-5 for the parts outside the CDR3, the full variable domain is DTGVSQNPRHKITKRGQNVTFRCDPISEHNRLYWYRQTLGQGPEFLTYFQNEAQLEKSRLLSDRFSAERPKGSFSTLEIQRTEQGDSAMYLCASSSISSPGHQTQYFGPGTRLLVL.

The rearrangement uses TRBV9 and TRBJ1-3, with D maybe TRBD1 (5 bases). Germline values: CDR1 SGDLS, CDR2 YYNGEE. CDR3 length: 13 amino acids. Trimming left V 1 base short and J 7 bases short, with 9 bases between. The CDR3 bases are TGTGCCAGCAGCGTATCAGGGACCAACACCATATATTTT. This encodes CASSVSGTNTIYF. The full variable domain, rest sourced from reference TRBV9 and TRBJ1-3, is DSGVTQTPKHLITATGQRVTLRCSPRSGDLSVYWYQQSLDQGLQFLIQYYNGEERAKGNILERFSAQQFPDLHSELNLSSLELGDSALYFCASSVSGTNTIYFGEGSWLTVV.

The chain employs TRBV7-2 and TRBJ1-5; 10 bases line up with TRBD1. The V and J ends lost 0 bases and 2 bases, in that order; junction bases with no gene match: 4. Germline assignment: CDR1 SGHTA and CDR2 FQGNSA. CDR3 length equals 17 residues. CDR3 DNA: TGTGCCAGCAGCTTAGCGGGGGACAGGGGCGGCAATCAGCCCCAGCATTTT. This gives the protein CASSLAGDRGGNQPQHF.

CDR3 loop: CASSQDHEQYV. The CDR3 DNA reads as TGCGCCAGCAGTCAAGATCACGAGCAGTACGTC. V usage is TRBV23-1 and J usage is TRBJ2-7, with D unresolved. TRBV23-1 is noted as an ORF with a role that remains uncertain. This CDR3 is 11 amino acids long. Trimming shortened V by 2 bases and J by 5 bases, and 4 bases separated the two germline ends.

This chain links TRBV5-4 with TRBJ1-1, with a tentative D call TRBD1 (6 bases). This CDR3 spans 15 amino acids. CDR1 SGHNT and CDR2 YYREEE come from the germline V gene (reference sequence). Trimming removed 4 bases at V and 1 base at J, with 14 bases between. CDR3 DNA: TGTGCCAGCAGCCCCCCCGGACAGCCGAACACTGAAGCTTTCTTT. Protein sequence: CASSPPGQPNTEAFF.

As DNA, the CDR3 is TGTGCCAGCAGCTTAACCGGGGGGAGGAACGAGCAGTACGTC. It is translated as CASSLTGGRNEQYV. The genes are TRBV7-9 and TRBJ2-7; 7 nucleotides align to TRBD2. Germline assignment: CDR1 SEHNR and CDR2 FQNEAQ (reference sequence). V lost 2 bases and J lost 5; bases outside the gene matches: 6. The CDR3 has 14 residues.

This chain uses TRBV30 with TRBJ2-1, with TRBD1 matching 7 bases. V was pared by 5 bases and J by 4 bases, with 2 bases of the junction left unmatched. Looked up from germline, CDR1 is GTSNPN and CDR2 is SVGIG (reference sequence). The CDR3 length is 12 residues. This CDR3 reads CAWGGQYNEQFF. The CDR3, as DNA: TGTGCCTGGGGGGGACAGTACAATGAGCAGTTCTTC.

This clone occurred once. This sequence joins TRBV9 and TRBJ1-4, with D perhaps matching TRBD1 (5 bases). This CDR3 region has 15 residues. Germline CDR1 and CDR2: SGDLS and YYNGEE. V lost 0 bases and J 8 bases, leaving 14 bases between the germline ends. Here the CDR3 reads CASSVDRGRGEKLFF. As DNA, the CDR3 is TGTGCCAGCAGCGTAGATAGGGGACGGGGAGAAAAACTGTTTTTT.

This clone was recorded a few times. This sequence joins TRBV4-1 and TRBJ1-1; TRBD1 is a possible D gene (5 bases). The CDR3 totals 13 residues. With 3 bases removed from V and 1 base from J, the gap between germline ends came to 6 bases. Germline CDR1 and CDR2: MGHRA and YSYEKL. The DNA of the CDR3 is TGCGCCAGCAGCCACCAGGGGAACACTGAAGCTTTCTTT. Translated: CASSHQGNTEAFF.

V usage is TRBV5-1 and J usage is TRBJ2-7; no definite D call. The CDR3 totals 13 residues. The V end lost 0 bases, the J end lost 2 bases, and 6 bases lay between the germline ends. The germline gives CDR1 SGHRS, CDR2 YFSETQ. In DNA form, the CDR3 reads TGCGCCAGCAGCTTGGGATCAACCTACGAGCAGTACTTC. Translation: CASSLGSTYEQYF. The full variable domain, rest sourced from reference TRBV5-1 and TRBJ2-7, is KAGVTQTPRYLIKTRGQQVTLSCSPISGHRSVSWYQQTPGQGLQFLFEYFSETQRNKGNFPGRFSGRQFSNSRSEMNVSTLELGDSALYLCASSLGSTYEQYFGPGTRLTVT.

The CDR3, as DNA: TGTGCCAGCAGCGCGGGTGGGGGGAGTATCACTGAAGCTTTCTTT. Protein product: CASSAGGGSITEAFF. The rearrangement joins TRBV5-4 to TRBJ1-1; D possibly corresponds to TRBD1 (5 bases). The CDR3 length is 15 residues. Germline lookup yields CDR1 SGHNT and CDR2 YYREEE (reference sequence). V shed 4 bases and J shed 4 bases, with 17 bases lying between them.

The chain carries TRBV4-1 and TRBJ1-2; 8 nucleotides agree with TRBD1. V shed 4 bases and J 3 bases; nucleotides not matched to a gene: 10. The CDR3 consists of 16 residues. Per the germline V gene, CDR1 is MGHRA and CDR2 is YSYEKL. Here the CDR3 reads CASSLGQGWGDYGYTF. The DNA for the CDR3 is TGCGCCAGCAGCCTTGGACAGGGCTGGGGGGACTATGGCTACACCTTC.